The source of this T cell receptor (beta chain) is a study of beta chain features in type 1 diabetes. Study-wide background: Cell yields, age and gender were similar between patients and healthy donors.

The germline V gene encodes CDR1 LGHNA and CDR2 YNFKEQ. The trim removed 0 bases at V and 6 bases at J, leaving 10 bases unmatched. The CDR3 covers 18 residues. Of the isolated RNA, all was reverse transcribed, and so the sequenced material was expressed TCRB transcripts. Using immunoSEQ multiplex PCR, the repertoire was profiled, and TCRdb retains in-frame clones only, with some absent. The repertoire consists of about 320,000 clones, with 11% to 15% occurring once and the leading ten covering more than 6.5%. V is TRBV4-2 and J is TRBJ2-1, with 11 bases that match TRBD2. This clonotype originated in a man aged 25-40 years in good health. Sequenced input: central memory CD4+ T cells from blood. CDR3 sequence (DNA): TGTGCCAGCAGCCAAGAGTTATCGGTAGCGGGGGGGGTCAATGAGCAGTTCTTC. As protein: CASSQELSVAGGVNEQFF.